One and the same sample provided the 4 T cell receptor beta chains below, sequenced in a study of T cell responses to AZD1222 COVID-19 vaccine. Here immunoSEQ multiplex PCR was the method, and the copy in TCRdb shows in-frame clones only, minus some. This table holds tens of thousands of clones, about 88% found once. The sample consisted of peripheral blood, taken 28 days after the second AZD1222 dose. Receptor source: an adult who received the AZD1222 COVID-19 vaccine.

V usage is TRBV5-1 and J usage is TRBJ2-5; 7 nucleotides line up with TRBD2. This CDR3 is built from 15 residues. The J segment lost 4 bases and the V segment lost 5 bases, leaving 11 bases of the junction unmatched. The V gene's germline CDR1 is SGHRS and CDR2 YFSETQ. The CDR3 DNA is TGCGCCAGCAGAGGTATTCTAGCGGCGGGAGAGACCCAGTACTTC. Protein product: CASRGILAAGETQYF.

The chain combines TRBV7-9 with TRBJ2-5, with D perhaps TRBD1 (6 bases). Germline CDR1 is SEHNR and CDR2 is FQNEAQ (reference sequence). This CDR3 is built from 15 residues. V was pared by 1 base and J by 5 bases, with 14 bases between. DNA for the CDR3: TGTGCCAGCAGCTTAGGCAGGGGTATTCTCGAGACCCAGTACTTC. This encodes CASSLGRGILETQYF.

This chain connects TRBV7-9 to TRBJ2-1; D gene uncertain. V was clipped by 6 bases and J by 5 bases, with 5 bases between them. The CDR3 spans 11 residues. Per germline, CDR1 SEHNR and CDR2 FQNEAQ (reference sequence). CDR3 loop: CASSHNNEQFF. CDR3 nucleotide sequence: TGTGCCAGCAGTCATAACAATGAGCAGTTCTTC.

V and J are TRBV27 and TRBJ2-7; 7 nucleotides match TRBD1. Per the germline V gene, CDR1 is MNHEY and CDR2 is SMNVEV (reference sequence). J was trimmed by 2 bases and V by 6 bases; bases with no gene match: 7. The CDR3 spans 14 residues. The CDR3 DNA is TGTGCCAGCAGCCGACAGGGTTTTCCCTACGAGCAGTACTTC. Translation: CASSRQGFPYEQYF.